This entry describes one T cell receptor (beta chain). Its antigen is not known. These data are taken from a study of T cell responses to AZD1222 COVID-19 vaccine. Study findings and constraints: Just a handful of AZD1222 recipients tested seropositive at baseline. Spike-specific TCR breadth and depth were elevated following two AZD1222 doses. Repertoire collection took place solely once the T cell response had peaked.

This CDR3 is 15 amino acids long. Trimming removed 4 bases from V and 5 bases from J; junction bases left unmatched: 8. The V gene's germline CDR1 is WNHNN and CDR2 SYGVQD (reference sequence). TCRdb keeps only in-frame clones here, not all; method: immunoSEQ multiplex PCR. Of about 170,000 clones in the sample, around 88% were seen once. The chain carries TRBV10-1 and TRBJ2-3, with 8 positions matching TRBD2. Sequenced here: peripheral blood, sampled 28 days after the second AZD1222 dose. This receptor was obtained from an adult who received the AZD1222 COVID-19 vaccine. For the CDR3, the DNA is TGCGCCAGCAGTGGGGCGGGGGGCAACGTAGATACGCAGTATTTT. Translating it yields CASSGAGGNVDTQYF.